This TCR beta chain was sequenced during a study of blood T cell repertoires in COVID-19. Study as a whole: Italy, Spain and the United States were the sources of the convalescent and acute COVID-19 samples.

V lost 4 bases and J lost 5, with 18 bases in between. The CDR3 is 16 residues long. Germline V lookup: CDR1 MDHEN, CDR2 SYDVKM. Sequencing used immunoSEQ multiplex PCR; TCRdb keeps in-frame clones, though not all of them. The table records about 250,000 clones, 84% of them present only once. The sequenced sample was peripheral blood. This sequence joins TRBV28 and TRBJ1-5; possibly TRBD1 for D (5 bases). The clonotype originates from a woman in her thirties or forties who had recovered from COVID-19. CDR3 sequence (DNA): TGTGCCAGCAGTTCGCCGGGACTGACGGCCGATCAGCCCCAGCATTTT. It codes for CASSSPGLTADQPQHF.